The 27 T cell receptor beta chains given below trace back to one sample, sequenced in a study of T-cell reconstitution after alpha-beta-depleted transplantation in children. This sample's TCRbeta library carried unique molecular identifier barcodes. TCRdb reprocessed the PCR reads via MiXCR and lists one record per CDR3 protein. This table has approximately 190,000 distinct CDR3 sequences, about 6% appearing once. The sequences come from PBMCs, collected before TCRalphabeta/CD19-depleted stem cell transplant. The receptor source for this set is a girl under three years old with combined immunodeficiency, due to receive a stem cell transplant.

This clonotype was seen at least ten times. CDR3 sequence reads: CASSQARGPLTSSGSIPYEQYF. In DNA, the CDR3 is TGTGCCAGCAGCCAAGCCAGGGGCCCCCTAACATCTAGCGGGAGCATCCCCTACGAGCAGTACTTC. The gene calls are TRBV4-2 and TRBJ2-7; 10 nucleotides align to TRBD2. Trimming at V came to 1 base and at J to 2 bases, leaving 23 bases not matched to a gene. Germline CDR1 is LGHNA and CDR2 is YNFKEQ. The CDR3 has 22 amino acids.

In this sample, this clonotype turned up many times. This chain links TRBV7-2 with TRBJ1-1; D is ambiguous. V shed 5 bases and J shed 2 bases, with 15 bases lying between them. Looked up from germline, CDR1 is SGHTA and CDR2 is FQGNSA. This CDR3 has 15 amino acids. DNA of the CDR3: TGTGCCAGCAGCCGCCGAGCATTGGCTAACACTGAAGCTTTCTTT. Protein sequence: CASSRRALANTEAFF.

This clonotype has a count of ten or more. The chain uses TRBV7-9 and TRBJ2-1, with 8 bases matching TRBD2. After removal of 4 bases from V and 4 bases from J, the junction contained 3 bases not matched to a gene. The CDR3 is 14 amino acids. Looked up from germline, CDR1 is SEHNR and CDR2 is FQNEAQ (reference sequence). The CDR3 loop is CASSSGLGYNEQFF. CDR3 nucleotide sequence: TGTGCCAGCAGCTCGGGACTAGGATACAATGAGCAGTTCTTC.

This chain joins TRBV5-4 and TRBJ2-1; D is unclear. The CDR3 is made up of 16 amino acids. Germline lookup yields CDR1 SGHNT and CDR2 YYREEE (reference sequence). Trimming shortened V by 3 bases and J by 3 bases, and 16 bases separated the two germline ends. CDR3 sequence reads: CASSSPEAENYNEQFF. The DNA of the CDR3 is TGTGCCAGCAGCTCTCCAGAGGCGGAGAACTACAATGAGCAGTTCTTC.

Many counts were recorded for this clonotype. V and J are TRBV4-1 and TRBJ2-1; D may be TRBD1 (5 bases). V shed 0 bases and J shed 8 bases, with 11 bases lying between them. There are 14 residues in the CDR3. Germline CDR1 MGHRA, CDR2 YSYEKL. This chain's CDR3 is CASSQETGADEQFF. In DNA form, the CDR3 reads TGCGCCAGCAGCCAAGAGACTGGGGCAGATGAGCAGTTCTTC.

This clonotype appeared many times. This rearrangement joins TRBV29-1 to TRBJ2-7; 9 bases are a match to TRBD1. The CDR3 length is 13 residues. The germline gives CDR1 SQVTM, CDR2 ANQGSEA. V lost 3 bases and J lost 2; bases outside the gene matches: 2. The CDR3 region has the DNA TGCAGCGTTGAGACAGGGGGAGCCTACGAGCAGTACTTC. It translates to CSVETGGAYEQYF.

This clonotype was counted at least ten times. The V gene is TRBV5-1, the J gene TRBJ1-1; 11 nucleotides agree with TRBD1. J was trimmed by 4 bases and V by 3 bases; bases with no gene match: 8. CDR1 and CDR2 from the germline V gene are SGHRS and YFSETQ. The CDR3 covers 16 residues. The CDR3 DNA is TGCGCCAGCAGCTCACAAGGGACAGGGGGAGGCACTGAAGCTTTCTTT. Its translation: CASSSQGTGGGTEAFF. Based on the CDR3 plus reference TRBV5-1 and TRBJ1-1, the full variable domain is KAGVTQTPRYLIKTRGQQVTLSCSPISGHRSVSWYQQTPGQGLQFLFEYFSETQRNKGNFPGRFSGRQFSNSRSEMNVSTLELGDSALYLCASSSQGTGGGTEAFFGQGTRLTVV.

This clonotype was recorded at least ten times. The chain is built from TRBV11-2 and TRBJ1-4; 9 bases align to TRBD1. With V trimmed by 5 bases and J by 7 bases, 8 bases remained unmatched. Per the germline V gene, CDR1 is SGHAT and CDR2 is FQNNGV. The CDR3 has 15 amino acids. CDR3 nucleotide sequence: TGTGCCAGCAGCCCTCGGACAGGGGCGACTGAAAAACTGTTTTTT. Translating gives CASSPRTGATEKLFF. Full variable domain (rest looked up from reference TRBV11-2 and TRBJ1-4): EAGVAQSPRYKIIEKRQSVAFWCNPISGHATLYWYQQILGQGPKLLIQFQNNGVVDDSQLPKDRFSAERLKGVDSTLKIQPAKLEDSAVYLCASSPRTGATEKLFFGSGTQLSVL.

In this sample, this clonotype turned up many times. This sequence joins TRBV28 and TRBJ2-7; maybe TRBD2 (5 bases). The CDR3 has 14 amino acids. Germline V gene sequence: CDR1 MDHEN, CDR2 SYDVKM. Trimming shortened V by 6 bases and J by 9 bases, and 21 bases separated the two germline ends. CDR3 coding DNA: TGTGCCAGCAGGCGGGCCCGAGCACCTATGGGGCAGTACTTC. Amino acids: CASRRARAPMGQYF.

This clonotype was seen at least ten times. V and J are TRBV12-3 or TRBV12-4 and TRBJ1-5; TRBD1 aligns across 7 bases. V lost 5 bases to trimming and J lost 5 bases; unmatched junction nucleotides: 9. The CDR3 is 15 residues long. CDR3 amino acids: CASSDRAGGYQPQHF. The CDR3 DNA is TGTGCCAGCAGTGACAGGGCCGGGGGGTATCAGCCCCAGCATTTT.

This clonotype was detected many times. V gene TRBV6-2 or TRBV6-3 combines with J gene TRBJ2-5; D ambiguous. V dropped 2 bases and J dropped 3 bases, with 19 bases sitting between them. Per germline, CDR1 MNHEY and CDR2 SVGEGT. The CDR3 covers 17 residues. For the CDR3, the DNA is TGTGCCAGCAGTTACGGTCTCCTGAGACCTGCCGAAGAGACCCAGTACTTC. As protein: CASSYGLLRPAEETQYF.

This clonotype has ten or more counts. V and J are TRBV5-6 and TRBJ2-1; D gene uncertain. The CDR3 runs 13 residues. The germline CDR1 and CDR2 sequences are SGHDT and YYEEEE. Between the trimmed V and J ends, which lost 7 bases and 0 bases, there was a span of 8 bases. The DNA of the CDR3 is TGTGCCAGCGCGTGGGGCTCCTACAATGAGCAGTTCTTC. Protein product: CASAWGSYNEQFF.

This clonotype was seen a few times. CDR3 sequence reads: CASSSSEYFSYEQYF. DNA of the CDR3: TGTGCCAGCAGCTCGTCGGAGTATTTCTCCTACGAGCAGTACTTC. The chain is built from TRBV7-2 and TRBJ2-7; no clear D gene. Trimming left V 4 bases short and J 0 bases short, with 13 bases between. The CDR3 loop spans 15 amino acids. CDR1 SGHTA and CDR2 FQGNSA come from the germline V gene. Full variable domain (remainder filled in from reference TRBV7-2 and TRBJ2-7): GAGVSQSPSNKVTEKGKDVELRCDPISGHTALYWYRQSLGQGLEFLIYFQGNSAPDKSGLPSDRFSAERTGGSVSTLTIQRTQQEDSAVYLCASSSSEYFSYEQYFGPGTRLTVT.

This clonotype was seen many times. CDR3 amino acids: CATSTGTTLYNEQFF. In nucleotides, the CDR3 is TGTGCCACCTCAACCGGGACTACCCTCTACAATGAGCAGTTCTTC. V is TRBV15 and J is TRBJ2-1, with TRBD2 matching over 7 bases. CDR3 length equals 15 residues. The V segment lost 8 bases and the J segment 3 bases; nucleotides outside the gene matches: 10. Germline lookup yields CDR1 LNHNV and CDR2 YYDKDF (reference sequence).

This clonotype was observed at least ten times. The chain combines TRBV5-6 with TRBJ2-7; no definite D call. Per the germline V gene, CDR1 is SGHDT and CDR2 is YYEEEE. The ends were cut back, 1 base at V and 3 bases at J, with 11 bases in the middle. The CDR3 loop spans 14 amino acids. In DNA, the CDR3 is TGTGCCAGCAGCTTGCGGGCCAGAGTCTACGAGCAGTACTTC. Protein product: CASSLRARVYEQYF.

This clonotype appeared many times. The gene calls are TRBV9 and TRBJ2-2; D is ambiguous. This CDR3 contains 14 residues. V lost 5 bases, J lost 6 bases, and 14 bases lay in between. Germline assignment: CDR1 SGDLS and CDR2 YYNGEE. This CDR3 reads CASSAHQASGELFF. Written as DNA, the CDR3 is TGTGCCAGCAGTGCCCATCAGGCATCCGGGGAGCTGTTTTTT.

This clonotype was observed at least ten times. CDR3 sequence: CASSSTADWEKLFF. CDR3 sequence (DNA): TGTGCCAGCAGTTCGACAGCCGACTGGGAAAAACTGTTTTTT. V and J are TRBV27 and TRBJ1-4; the D gene is possibly TRBD1 (5 bases). V was pared by 4 bases and J by 8 bases, with 14 bases between. Germline CDR1 reads MNHEY; CDR2 reads SMNVEV (reference sequence). The CDR3 loop spans 14 amino acids. Drawing the rest from reference TRBV27 and TRBJ1-4, the complete variable domain is EAQVTQNPRYLITVTGKKLTVTCSQNMNHEYMSWYRQDPGLGLRQIYYSMNVEVTDKGDVPEGYKVSRKEKRNFPLILESPSPNQTSLYFCASSSTADWEKLFFGSGTQLSVL.

This clonotype was seen ten or more times. The chain joins TRBV2 to TRBJ2-3; possibly TRBD2 for D (6 bases). Germline V CDR1 and CDR2: SNHLY, FYNNEI. V was cut by 4 bases and J by 4 bases, with 12 bases left in between. The CDR3 has 14 residues. The CDR3 here is CASSVLSSADTQYF. In nucleotides, the CDR3 is TGTGCCAGCAGTGTTTTATCTAGCGCAGATACGCAGTATTTT.

This clonotype showed up just a few times. The J gene is TRBJ1-1, the V gene TRBV4-1; possibly TRBD1 for D (6 bases). V lost 0 bases and J lost 8, with 13 bases in between. The CDR3 contains 14 residues. Germline V gene data show CDR1 as MGHRA and CDR2 as YSYEKL. The CDR3 spells CASSQEPTGTEAFF. The CDR3 DNA is TGCGCCAGCAGCCAAGAGCCAACCGGGACAGAAGCTTTCTTT.

This clonotype was counted many times. The rearrangement links TRBV12-3 or TRBV12-4 to TRBJ2-5, with 13 bases that match TRBD2. The V segment lost 6 bases and the J segment 7 bases; nucleotides outside the gene matches: 8. The length of the CDR3 is 15 residues. CDR3: CASSLGLAGAGTQYF. In DNA, the CDR3 is TGTGCCAGCAGCCTTGGACTAGCGGGGGCCGGGACCCAGTACTTC.

The gene calls are TRBV5-5 and TRBJ2-7; weak D call: TRBD2 (7 bases). Germline CDR1 SGHKS, CDR2 YYEKEE (reference sequence). This CDR3 has 15 residues. Trimming took off 4 bases at V and 0 bases at J, with 14 bases between the two ends. CDR3 nucleotides: TGTGCCAGCAGCCCAGCGGGACACCTCTCCTACGAGCAGTACTTC. As protein: CASSPAGHLSYEQYF.

This clonotype was seen at least ten times. J is TRBJ1-2 and V is TRBV6-5, with D possibly TRBD1 on 5 matching bases. The CDR3 is 11 residues long. Trimming took off 3 bases at V and 7 bases at J, with 6 bases between the two ends. Germline CDR1 is MNHEY and CDR2 is SVGAGI. CDR3 loop: CASSYGGGYTF. The CDR3 region has the DNA TGTGCCAGCAGTTATGGGGGTGGCTACACCTTC.

The chain has TRBV7-9 and TRBJ2-1; tentatively, D is TRBD2 (6 bases). V lost 1 base, J lost 2 bases, and 9 bases lay in between. CDR1 SEHNR and CDR2 FQNEAQ come from the germline V gene (reference sequence). CDR3 length equals 15 residues. This CDR3 reads CASSLGGRPYNEQFF. The CDR3 DNA follows: TGTGCCAGCAGCTTAGGTGGGAGGCCCTACAATGAGCAGTTCTTC.

This clonotype was detected many times. The chain recombines TRBV4-3 with TRBJ2-1; 12 bases are a match to TRBD2. CDR1 is LGHNA, CDR2 YSLEER, per germline. The CDR3 spans 15 residues. V dropped 1 base and J dropped 8; count of bases not matched to a gene: 3. CDR3 region: CASSQGTSGNDEQFF. Written as DNA, the CDR3 is TGCGCCAGCAGCCAAGGGACTAGCGGGAACGATGAGCAGTTCTTC.

This clonotype was picked up a small number of times. The V call is TRBV7-9, the J call TRBJ2-7; D not resolved. CDR3 length equals 11 residues. V was shortened by 7 bases and J by 5 bases, with 9 bases between the two germline ends. Looked up from germline, CDR1 is SEHNR and CDR2 is FQNEAQ (reference sequence). The CDR3 DNA reads TGTGCCAGCACCCTAGGGAACGAGCAGTACTTC. It specifies CASTLGNEQYF.

There are many counts of this clonotype. This chain links TRBV5-1 with TRBJ2-1; 9 positions agree with TRBD1. The CDR3 length is 17 residues. Germline values: CDR1 SGHRS, CDR2 YFSETQ. Unmatched junction bases numbered 7, after V lost 0 bases and J lost 3 bases. CDR3 DNA: TGCGCCAGCAGCTTGGTTGGGCCGGGACAGGGCTACAATGAGCAGTTCTTC. Residues: CASSLVGPGQGYNEQFF.

This clonotype was counted ten times or more. The chain combines TRBV20-1 with TRBJ2-7; 7 positions agree with TRBD1. With 2 bases clipped from V and 5 bases from J, the junction kept 9 bases outside the gene matches. The CDR3 covers 14 residues. Germline V CDR1 and CDR2: DFQATT, SNEGSKA (reference sequence). Written as DNA, the CDR3 is TGCAGTGCTAGAACTGACAGGGTCAAGGACGAGCAGTACTTC. It translates to CSARTDRVKDEQYF.